A selection of T cell receptor beta chains follows, all from one sample in a study of blood T cell repertoires in COVID-19. Profiled with immunoSEQ multiplex PCR; TCRdb holds only in-frame clones, not every one. The data show about 250,000 clones, with 80% to 90% seen just once and more than 1.5% held by the top ten. Sample: PBMCs or T cells enriched from blood (not recorded which). The receptor source for this set is a man between 35 and 55 years old who had recovered from COVID-19. Each CDR3 is given with its conserved first and last residue.

V: TRBV27; J: TRBJ2-1; CDR3: CASSLDFYEQFF
V: TRBV6-4; J: TRBJ2-1; CDR3: CASSDSNLAGTTYNEQFF
V: TRBV23-1; J: TRBJ1-5; CDR3: CASSQSMGGRQPQHF
V: TRBV11-2; J: TRBJ2-7; CDR3: CASSRDRASSYEQYF
V: TRBV24-1; J: TRBJ2-7; CDR3: CATSDFGTGDDEQYF
V: TRBV5-4; J: TRBJ1-1; CDR3: CASSRQGGNTEAFF
V: TRBV2; J: TRBJ1-1; CDR3: CASSEIGTEAFF
V: TRBV27; J: TRBJ1-5; CDR3: CASSLSNGQPQHF
V: TRBV30; J: TRBJ1-6; CDR3: CAWKDSTYNSPLHF
V: TRBV6-5; J: TRBJ1-1; CDR3: CASSYWTGTEAFF
V: TRBV19; J: TRBJ1-1; CDR3: CASSQQGADTEAFF
V: TRBV24-1; J: TRBJ1-1; CDR3: CATSDCVTIPSNTEAFF
V: TRBV4-1; J: TRBJ2-7; CDR3: CASSQVSGVHEQYF
V: TRBV4-1; J: TRBJ2-2; CDR3: CASSQDMTVGRALFF
V: TRBV7-3; J: TRBJ1-2; CDR3: CASSPGDRAGNYGYTF
V: TRBV28; J: TRBJ2-3; CDR3: CASSIRQGVPTDTQYF
V: TRBV2; J: TRBJ2-5; CDR3: CASSQDRETQYF
V: TRBV18; J: TRBJ2-7; CDR3: CASSPDRGAAYEQYF
V: TRBV7-9; J: TRBJ1-1; CDR3: CASSSLDSLLEAFF
V: TRBV6-2/TRBV6-3; J: TRBJ2-7; CDR3: CASSYEWYEQYF
V: TRBV19; J: TRBJ1-4; CDR3: CASSMLGGDEKLFF
V: TRBV19; J: TRBJ2-5; CDR3: CASSRFRTGNTKETQYF
V: TRBV7-9; J: TRBJ1-3; CDR3: CASSPGQGDSSGNTIYF
V: TRBV28; J: TRBJ1-1; CDR3: CASSLGGFATEAFF
V: TRBV19; J: TRBJ1-2; CDR3: CASSIDRQSQGYTF
V: TRBV20-1; J: TRBJ2-2; CDR3: CSASRIAGPQTGELFF
V: TRBV7-2; J: TRBJ1-4; CDR3: CASSLAMSGATNEKLFF
V: TRBV4-2; J: TRBJ2-1; CDR3: CASSQERGGYNEQFF
V: TRBV19; J: TRBJ1-1; CDR3: CASEGQVNTEAFF
V: TRBV30; J: TRBJ2-3; CDR3: CAWSQAISTDTQYF
V: TRBV6-5; J: TRBJ1-2; CDR3: CASSLNRDYGYTF
V: TRBV7-3; J: TRBJ1-2; CDR3: CASSGTGGDGYTF
V: TRBV5-4; J: TRBJ2-1; CDR3: CASSPGGTRAHNEQFF
V: TRBV10-3; J: TRBJ2-3; CDR3: CASRLADADTQYF
V: TRBV30; J: TRBJ2-1; CDR3: CAWSVRLGVAGEQHNEQFF
V: TRBV7-2; J: TRBJ1-3; CDR3: CASSLGRGNTIYF
V: TRBV7-9; J: TRBJ2-5; CDR3: CASSLLFVGGTQYF
V: TRBV10-3; J: TRBJ2-5; CDR3: CAIMEGAGETQYF
V: TRBV5-1; J: TRBJ2-2; CDR3: CASSTRTGGTGELFF
V: TRBV19; J: TRBJ2-1; CDR3: CASSPGLGRNEQFF
V: TRBV20-1; J: TRBJ1-2; CDR3: CSAWRPDGYTF
V: TRBV6-1; J: TRBJ2-7; CDR3: CASSELESYEQYF
V: TRBV2; J: TRBJ1-5; CDR3: CASSVGQGGQPQHF
V: TRBV7-8; J: TRBJ1-5; CDR3: CASRGTGGRKDQPQHF
V: TRBV29-1; J: TRBJ1-1; CDR3: CSVEVETGGADTEAFF
V: TRBV4-3; J: TRBJ2-3; CDR3: CASSEGVGYHTDTQYF
V: TRBV2; J: TRBJ2-5; CDR3: CASVAGETQYF
V: TRBV29-1; J: TRBJ2-2; CDR3: CSVGGGGVTGELFF
V: TRBV3-1/TRBV3-2; J: TRBJ2-6; CDR3: CASSPGQGISGANVLTF